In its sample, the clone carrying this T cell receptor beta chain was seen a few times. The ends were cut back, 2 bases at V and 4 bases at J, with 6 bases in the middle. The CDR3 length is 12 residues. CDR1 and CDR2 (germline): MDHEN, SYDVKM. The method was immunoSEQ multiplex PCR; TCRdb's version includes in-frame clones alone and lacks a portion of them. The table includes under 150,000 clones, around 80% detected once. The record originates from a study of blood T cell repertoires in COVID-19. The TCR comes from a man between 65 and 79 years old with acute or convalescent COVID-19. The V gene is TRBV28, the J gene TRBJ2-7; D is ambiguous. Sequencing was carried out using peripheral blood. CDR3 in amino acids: CASSLPGYEQYF. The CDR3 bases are TGTGCCAGCAGTTTACCCGGTTACGAGCAGTACTTC.